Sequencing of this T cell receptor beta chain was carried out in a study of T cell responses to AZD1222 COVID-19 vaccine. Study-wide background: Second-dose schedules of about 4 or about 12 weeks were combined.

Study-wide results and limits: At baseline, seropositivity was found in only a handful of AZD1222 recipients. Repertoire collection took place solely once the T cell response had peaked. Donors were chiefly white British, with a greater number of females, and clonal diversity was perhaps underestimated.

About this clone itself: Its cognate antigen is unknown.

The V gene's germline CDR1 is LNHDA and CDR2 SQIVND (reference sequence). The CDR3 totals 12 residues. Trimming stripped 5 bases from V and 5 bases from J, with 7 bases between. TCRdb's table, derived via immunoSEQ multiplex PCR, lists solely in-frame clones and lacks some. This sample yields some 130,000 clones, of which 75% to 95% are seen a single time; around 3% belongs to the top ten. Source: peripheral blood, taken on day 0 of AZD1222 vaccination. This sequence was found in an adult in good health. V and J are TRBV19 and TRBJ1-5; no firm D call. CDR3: CASSVGDQPQHF. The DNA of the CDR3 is TGTGCCAGTAGTGTTGGGGATCAGCCCCAGCATTTT.